The 6 T cell receptor beta chains below all came from one sample that was sequenced in a study of blood T cell repertoires in COVID-19. TCRdb keeps only in-frame clones here, not all; method: immunoSEQ multiplex PCR. The sample has 80,000 to 100,000 clones; roughly nine tenths are singletons. The sequenced sample was peripheral blood. The receptors were gathered from a woman in her 50s with active or convalescent COVID-19.

The chain combines TRBV7-8 with TRBJ2-7; 8 bases line up with TRBD2. The CDR3 has 14 residues. Germline V gives CDR1 SGHVS, CDR2 FQNEAQ. V lost 4 bases to trimming and J lost 3 bases; unmatched junction nucleotides: 5. The CDR3 is CASSSLGLGYEQYF. In DNA form, the CDR3 reads TGTGCCAGCAGCTCTTTGGGACTAGGCTACGAGCAGTACTTC.

The chain links TRBV5-6 to TRBJ1-3, with TRBD1 matching over 10 bases. Germline CDR1 is SGHDT and CDR2 is YYEEEE. The CDR3 is 18 amino acids. Germline trimming cut 1 base from V and 0 bases from J; bases unmatched to any gene: 7. The CDR3 DNA reads as TGTGCCAGCAGCTTGACCGGGACAGGGGTTTTCTCTGGAAACACCATATATTTT. Its protein product is CASSLTGTGVFSGNTIYF. Supplemented by reference TRBV5-6 and TRBJ1-3, the full variable domain reads DAGVTQSPTHLIKTRGQQVTLRCSPKSGHDTVSWYQQALGQGPQFIFQYYEEEERQRGNFPDRFSGHQFPNYSSELNVNALLLGDSALYLCASSLTGTGVFSGNTIYFGEGSWLTVV.

This chain links TRBV27 with TRBJ1-2; D might be TRBD1 (6 bases). Per germline, CDR1 MNHEY and CDR2 SMNVEV (reference sequence). Trimming took off 6 bases at V and 3 bases at J, with 17 bases between the two ends. The CDR3 is 15 residues long. CDR3 region: CASRDHGGEDYGYTF. The DNA for the CDR3 is TGTGCCAGCAGGGACCATGGGGGCGAGGACTATGGCTACACCTTC.

CDR3 sequence (DNA): TGTGCCAGCAGCCAAGACTGGCAGTACGAGCAGTACTTC. Protein: CASSQDWQYEQYF. This chain links TRBV3-1 (or the pseudogene TRBV3-2) with TRBJ2-7; D uncertain. Germline CDR1 and CDR2: LGHDT and YNNKEL (reference sequence). V was trimmed by 0 bases and J by 4 bases, leaving 7 bases between them. This CDR3 has 13 amino acids.

This chain links TRBV29-1 with TRBJ1-4; 9 positions match TRBD1. The CDR3 spans 14 residues. Germline V gene sequence: CDR1 SQVTM, CDR2 ANQGSEA. With 2 bases clipped from V and 7 bases from J, the junction kept 5 bases outside the gene matches. CDR3 nucleotide sequence: TGCAGCGTTGAACAAGGGACAGGGATTGAAAAACTGTTTTTT. The encoded protein is CSVEQGTGIEKLFF.

V gene TRBV13 combines with J gene TRBJ1-3, with D possibly being TRBD1 (5 bases). V gave up 3 bases and J gave up 4 bases, with 25 bases separating them. The CDR3 is 19 amino acids. CDR1 and CDR2 from the germline V gene are PRHDT and FYEKMQ (reference sequence). CDR3 sequence reads: CASSFKTSGFRAEGNTIYF. Written as DNA, the CDR3 is TGTGCCAGCAGCTTTAAGACCTCCGGTTTCAGGGCGGAAGGAAACACCATATATTTT.